This is a list of T cell receptor beta chains from one sample in a study of OX40 agonist ivuxolimab in advanced cancers. The data were produced by immunoSEQ multiplex PCR, yet TCRdb's version contains in-frame clones alone and is incomplete. The repertoire has tens of thousands of clones, 90% to 95% of them found once; the top ten carry more than 13%. The material sequenced was CD4+ or CD8+ T cells sorted from blood, taken in a trial of the OX40 agonist ivuxolimab. Source of these receptors: an adult with an advanced solid tumor such as melanoma, head and neck, liver or kidney cancer. Each CDR3 is given with its conserved first and last residue. The D gene is left open where the match is weak. Some rows have no size entry. The others give once, few or many, or a class for an expanded clone.

TRBV29-1	NA	TRBJ2-5	TRBD2	CSVIAGVQETQYF	TGCAGCGTAATAGCGGGCGTTCAAGAGACCCAGTACTTC
TRBV27	once	TRBJ1-3	NA	CASSFSISGNTIYF	TGTGCCAGCAGTTTCTCCATCTCTGGAAACACCATATATTTT
TRBV27	NA	TRBJ2-3	TRBD1	CASRDRGGTDTQYF	TGTGCCAGCAGGGACAGGGGTGGCACAGATACGCAGTATTTT
TRBV10-2	NA	TRBJ2-3	NA	CASRRDNTDTQYF	TGCGCCAGCAGGCGGGACAACACAGATACGCAGTATTTT
TRBV6-5	NA	TRBJ1-2	TRBD1	CASSYSGTGAPQGYTF	TGTGCCAGCAGTTACTCGGGGACAGGAGCCCCCCAGGGCTACACCTTC
TRBV29-1	NA	TRBJ1-1	TRBD1	CSVLGRQGSPEAFF	TGCAGCGTCCTCGGGCGACAGGGGAGTCCTGAAGCTTTCTTT
TRBV27	NA	TRBJ2-1	NA	CASRVGGWGYSYNEQFF	TGTGCCAGCAGGGTTGGGGGTTGGGGATACTCCTACAATGAGCAGTTCTTC
TRBV19	NA	TRBJ2-2	NA	CASSIAPVAGELFF	TGTGCCAGTAGTATTGCGCCAGTTGCCGGGGAGCTGTTTTTT
TRBV19	few	TRBJ1-1	NA	CASTTGLNTEAFF	TGTGCCAGTACCACAGGGTTGAACACTGAAGCTTTCTTT
TRBV7-3	NA	TRBJ2-5	TRBD1	CASSPGQPQETQYF	TGTGCCAGCAGCCCGGGACAGCCTCAAGAGACCCAGTACTTC
TRBV2	NA	TRBJ2-1	NA	CATRGVNEQFF	TGTGCCACCCGCGGGGTCAATGAGCAGTTCTTC
TRBV27	NA	TRBJ2-7	NA	CASSPYRDGSSYEQYF	TGTGCCAGCAGTCCGTACCGGGACGGGAGCTCCTACGAGCAGTACTTC
TRBV28	NA	TRBJ1-1	NA	CASSFPTKPGTTMNTEAFF	TGTGCCAGCAGTTTCCCCACCAAACCCGGGACAACCATGAACACTGAAGCTTTCTTT
TRBV5-3	NA	TRBJ2-3	TRBD2	CASRTSGRVDTDTQYF	TGTGCCAGCCGGACTAGCGGGAGGGTTGACACAGATACGCAGTATTTT
TRBV9	once	TRBJ1-4	NA	CASSRQESNEKLFF	TGTGCCAGCAGCAGACAGGAGAGTAATGAAAAACTGTTTTTT
TRBV7-9	NA	TRBJ1-2	TRBD1	CASSLALRQGGNYGYTF	TGTGCCAGCAGCTTAGCGCTCCGACAGGGGGGAAACTATGGCTACACCTTC
TRBV7-7	NA	TRBJ2-7	NA	CASSRRGGEQYF	TGTGCCAGCAGCCGGCGGGGTGGCGAGCAGTACTTC
TRBV7-9	NA	TRBJ2-1	TRBD2	CASSLSGRPSYNEQFF	TGTGCCAGCAGTCTTAGCGGGAGACCCTCCTACAATGAGCAGTTCTTC
TRBV27	NA	TRBJ2-2	TRBD2	CASSLGLAGDPGELFF	TGTGCCAGCAGTTTAGGACTAGCGGGAGACCCCGGGGAGCTGTTTTTT
TRBV4-3	NA	TRBJ2-6	NA	CASSQTHYSGANVLTF	TGCGCCAGCAGCCAAACGCATTACTCTGGGGCCAACGTCCTGACTTTC
TRBV7-9	once	TRBJ2-1	TRBD1	CASSPGTAYNEQFF	TGTGCCAGCAGCCCCGGGACAGCTTACAATGAGCAGTTCTTC
TRBV27	NA	TRBJ1-6	NA	CASSSPGRESYNSPLHF	TGTGCCAGCAGTTCCCCAGGGCGGGAGTCCTATAATTCACCCCTCCACTTT
TRBV27	few	TRBJ1-2	TRBD1	CASSPSTGVAYGYTF	TGTGCCAGCAGTCCATCGACAGGGGTGGCCTATGGCTACACCTTC
TRBV6-5	NA	TRBJ2-1	TRBD2	CASSIASGGADEQFF	TGTGCCAGCAGTATCGCTAGCGGGGGGGCGGATGAGCAGTTCTTC
TRBV12-5	NA	TRBJ1-2	NA	CASGLVKRGPAGYTF	TGTGCTAGTGGTTTGGTCAAACGAGGGCCGGCTGGCTACACCTTC
TRBV27	NA	TRBJ2-7	TRBD1	CASSFRDRGYEQYF	TGTGCCAGCAGTTTCCGGGACAGGGGTTACGAGCAGTACTTC
TRBV7-9	NA	TRBJ2-7	NA	CASRPGGSGREQYF	TGTGCCAGCAGACCAGGGGGGAGCGGTCGGGAGCAGTACTTC
TRBV9	NA	TRBJ1-1	NA	CASSVEGDNTEAFF	TGTGCCAGCAGCGTAGAGGGTGATAACACTGAAGCTTTCTTT
TRBV5-8	NA	TRBJ2-3	NA	CASSPAGDTQYF	TGTGCCAGCAGCCCCGCGGGAGATACGCAGTATTTT
TRBV28	NA	TRBJ1-2	TRBD1	CASSDRGNYGYTF	TGTGCCAGCAGTGACAGGGGCAACTATGGCTACACCTTC
TRBV7-9	NA	TRBJ2-1	TRBD2	CASSHLGRTSGSYEQFF	TGTGCCAGCAGCCACCTAGGGCGGACTAGCGGGAGCTATGAGCAGTTCTTC
TRBV4-1	NA	TRBJ2-7	NA	CASSLAEPYEQYF	TGCGCCAGCAGCCTTGCCGAGCCCTACGAGCAGTACTTC
TRBV4-1	NA	TRBJ1-5	TRBD1	CASSQGQGASDQPQHF	TGCGCCAGCAGCCAAGGACAGGGGGCCTCGGATCAGCCCCAGCATTTT
TRBV5-8	NA	TRBJ1-1	TRBD1	CASSSIRTGRPMNTEAFF	TGTGCCAGCAGCTCGATCCGGACAGGTAGACCGATGAACACTGAAGCTTTCTTT
TRBV7-9	NA	TRBJ2-3	TRBD1	CASSRTGQGGTDTQYF	TGTGCCAGCAGCCGAACCGGACAGGGGGGAACAGATACGCAGTATTTT
TRBV11-2	NA	TRBJ2-1	TRBD2	CASSPIPGLATYNEQFF	TGTGCCAGCAGCCCTATTCCGGGACTAGCGACCTACAATGAGCAGTTCTTC
TRBV27	once	TRBJ2-2	TRBD2	CASSLWEGTGELFF	TGTGCCAGCAGTTTATGGGAGGGGACCGGGGAGCTGTTTTTT
TRBV7-8	once	TRBJ2-1	TRBD2	CASSPGAVGGAYNEQFF	TGTGCCAGCAGCCCCGGGGCGGTCGGGGGGGCGTACAATGAGCAGTTCTTC
TRBV7-9	NA	TRBJ1-4	NA	CASSETAMGEKLFF	TGTGCCAGCAGCGAGACAGCGATGGGTGAAAAACTGTTTTTT
TRBV6-5	NA	TRBJ1-1	TRBD1	CASTYAGTGTEAFF	TGTGCCAGCACCTACGCCGGGACAGGGACTGAAGCTTTCTTT
TRBV5-1	NA	TRBJ2-7	NA	CASSLAMGHYEQYF	TGCGCCAGCAGCTTGGCCATGGGGCACTACGAGCAGTACTTC
TRBV29-1	NA	TRBJ2-7	NA	CSVDDGQGERYEQYF	TGCAGCGTTGATGATGGGCAGGGAGAACGCTACGAGCAGTACTTC
TRBV7-6	NA	TRBJ2-7	TRBD2	CASSRGLAGDPLGEEQYF	TGTGCCAGCAGCAGGGGACTAGCGGGGGATCCCCTAGGGGAGGAGCAGTACTTC
TRBV9	NA	TRBJ2-1	TRBD2	CASSVGSSGYYNEQFF	TGTGCCAGCAGCGTAGGTTCTAGCGGGTACTACAATGAGCAGTTCTTC
TRBV4-2	NA	TRBJ2-2	TRBD1	CASSQDETGGPTGELFF	TGTGCCAGCAGCCAAGATGAAACAGGGGGCCCCACCGGGGAGCTGTTTTTT
TRBV4-1	NA	TRBJ2-7	NA	CASSQVTANRNEQYF	TGCGCCAGCAGCCAAGTAACAGCTAACAGGAACGAGCAGTACTTC
TRBV27	NA	TRBJ2-7	NA	CASSYRAFPSYEQYF	TGTGCCAGCAGTTACCGGGCCTTTCCATCCTACGAGCAGTACTTC
TRBV9	NA	TRBJ2-1	NA	CASSHPRTGSSYNEQFF	TGTGCCAGCAGCCACCCTCGGACGGGAAGCTCCTACAATGAGCAGTTCTTC
TRBV7-6	NA	TRBJ2-7	NA	CASSLGTGYEQYF	TGTGCCAGCAGCCTAGGAACAGGCTACGAGCAGTACTTC
TRBV4-3	NA	TRBJ1-5	NA	CASSQDGPGGNQPQHF	TGCGCCAGCAGCCAAGATGGGCCAGGAGGGAATCAGCCCCAGCATTTT
TRBV4-1	NA	TRBJ2-7	TRBD2	CASSQLIAGGASYEQYF	TGCGCCAGCAGCCAACTTATAGCGGGGGGCGCCTCCTACGAGCAGTACTTC
TRBV5-4	NA	TRBJ2-3	TRBD2	CASSLVSGGPSTDTQYF	TGTGCCAGCAGCTTGGTTAGCGGGGGGCCTAGCACAGATACGCAGTATTTT
TRBV27	NA	TRBJ2-7	NA	CASSLLGTSPHEQYF	TGTGCCAGCAGTTTATTAGGGACAAGCCCCCACGAGCAGTACTTC
TRBV4-3	NA	TRBJ2-7	NA	CASSQGCRRLTYEQYF	TGCGCCAGCAGCCAGGGTTGCAGGCGATTGACCTACGAGCAGTACTTC
TRBV27	NA	TRBJ2-1	NA	CASSLSGAGKDEQFF	TGTGCCAGCAGTTTATCGGGGGCAGGGAAGGATGAGCAGTTCTTC
TRBV19	NA	TRBJ2-1	TRBD2	CASSDGLAGDNEQFF	TGTGCCAGTAGTGACGGACTAGCGGGGGACAATGAGCAGTTCTTC
TRBV27	NA	TRBJ2-7	NA	CASSFKRSSYEQYF	TGTGCCAGCAGTTTCAAGCGGAGCTCCTACGAGCAGTACTTC
TRBV7-9	once	TRBJ2-7	NA	CASSLWLEGVFHEQYF	TGTGCCAGCAGCTTATGGTTGGAGGGTGTATTCCACGAGCAGTACTTC